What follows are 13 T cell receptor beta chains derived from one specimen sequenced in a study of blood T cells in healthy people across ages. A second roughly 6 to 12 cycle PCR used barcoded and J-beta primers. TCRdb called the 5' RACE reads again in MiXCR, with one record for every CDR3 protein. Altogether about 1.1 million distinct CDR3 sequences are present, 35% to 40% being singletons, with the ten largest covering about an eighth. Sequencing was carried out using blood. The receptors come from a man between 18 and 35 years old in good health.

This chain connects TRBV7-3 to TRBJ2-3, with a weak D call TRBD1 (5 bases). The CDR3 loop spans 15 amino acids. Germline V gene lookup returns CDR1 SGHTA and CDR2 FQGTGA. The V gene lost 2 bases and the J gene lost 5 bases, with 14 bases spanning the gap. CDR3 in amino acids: CASSLEGVGKDTQYF. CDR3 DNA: TGTGCCAGCAGCTTAGAAGGGGTTGGTAAAGATACGCAGTATTTT.

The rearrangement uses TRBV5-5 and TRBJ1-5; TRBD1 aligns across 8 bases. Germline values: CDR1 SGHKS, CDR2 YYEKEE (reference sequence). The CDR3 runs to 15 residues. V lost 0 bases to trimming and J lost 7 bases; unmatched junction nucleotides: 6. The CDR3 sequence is CASSLARTGNQPQHF. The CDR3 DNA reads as TGTGCCAGCAGCTTGGCTCGGACAGGGAACCAGCCCCAGCATTTT.

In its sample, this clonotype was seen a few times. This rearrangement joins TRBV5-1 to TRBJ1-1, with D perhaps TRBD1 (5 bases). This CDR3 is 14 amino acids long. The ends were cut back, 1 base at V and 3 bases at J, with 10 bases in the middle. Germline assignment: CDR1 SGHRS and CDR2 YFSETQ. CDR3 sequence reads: CASSLTGSDTEAFF. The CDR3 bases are TGCGCCAGCAGCTTGACAGGCTCGGACACTGAAGCTTTCTTT.

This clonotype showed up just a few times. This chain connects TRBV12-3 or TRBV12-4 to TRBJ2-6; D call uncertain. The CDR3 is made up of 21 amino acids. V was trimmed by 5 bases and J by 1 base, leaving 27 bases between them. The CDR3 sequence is CASSPTVQVTVKASGANVLTF. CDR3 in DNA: TGTGCCAGCAGTCCAACGGTCCAGGTGACCGTTAAGGCTTCTGGGGCCAACGTCCTGACTTTC.

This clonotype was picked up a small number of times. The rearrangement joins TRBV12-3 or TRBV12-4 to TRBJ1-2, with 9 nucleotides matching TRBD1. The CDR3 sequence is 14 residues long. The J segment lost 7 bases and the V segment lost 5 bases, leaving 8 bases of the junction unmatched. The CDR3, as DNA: TGTGCCAGCAGTCCCCGACAGGGGGACTCTGGCTACACCTTC. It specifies CASSPRQGDSGYTF.

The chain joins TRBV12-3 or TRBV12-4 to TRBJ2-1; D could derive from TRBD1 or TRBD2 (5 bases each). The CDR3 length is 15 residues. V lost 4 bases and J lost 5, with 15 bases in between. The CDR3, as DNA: TGTGCCAGCAGTTCCACGGGGCGGTTTAACAATGAGCAGTTCTTC. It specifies CASSSTGRFNNEQFF.

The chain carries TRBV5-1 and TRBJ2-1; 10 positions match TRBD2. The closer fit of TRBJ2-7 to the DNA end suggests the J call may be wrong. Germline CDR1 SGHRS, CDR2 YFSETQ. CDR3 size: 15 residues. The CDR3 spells CASSLRTSGYNEQYF. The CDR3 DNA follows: TGCGCCAGCAGCCTACGGACTAGCGGCTACAATGAGCAGTACTTC.

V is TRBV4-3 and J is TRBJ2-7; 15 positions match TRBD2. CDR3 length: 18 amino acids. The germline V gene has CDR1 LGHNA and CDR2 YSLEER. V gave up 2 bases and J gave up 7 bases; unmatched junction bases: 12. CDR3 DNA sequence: TGCGCCAGCAGCCAACCTGGACTAGCGGGGGGGCCGTTCCATGAGCAGTACTTC. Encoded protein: CASSQPGLAGGPFHEQYF.

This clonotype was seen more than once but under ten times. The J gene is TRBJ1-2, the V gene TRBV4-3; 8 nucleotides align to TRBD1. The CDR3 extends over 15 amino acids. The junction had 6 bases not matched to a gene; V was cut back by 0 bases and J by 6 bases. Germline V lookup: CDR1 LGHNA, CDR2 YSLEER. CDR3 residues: CASSQDPGGRDGYTF. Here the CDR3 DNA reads TGCGCCAGCAGCCAAGACCCAGGGGGCCGGGATGGCTACACCTTC.

CDR3 sequence: CASSSLAGYTFF. CDR3 coding DNA: TGTGCCAGCAGTTCTCTAGCGGGGTACACGTTCTTC. The chain uses TRBV6-6 and TRBJ2-1; 9 bases agree with TRBD2. The germline gives CDR1 MNHNY, CDR2 SVGAGI (reference sequence). J was trimmed by 15 bases and V by 4 bases; bases with no gene match: 7. This CDR3 has 12 amino acids.

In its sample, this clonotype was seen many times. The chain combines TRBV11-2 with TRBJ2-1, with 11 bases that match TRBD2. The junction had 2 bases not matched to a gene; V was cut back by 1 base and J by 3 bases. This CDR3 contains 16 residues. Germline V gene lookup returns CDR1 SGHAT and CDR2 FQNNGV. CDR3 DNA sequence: TGTGCCAGCAGCTTAGCTAGCGGGGGGATCTACAATGAGCAGTTCTTC. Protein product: CASSLASGGIYNEQFF.

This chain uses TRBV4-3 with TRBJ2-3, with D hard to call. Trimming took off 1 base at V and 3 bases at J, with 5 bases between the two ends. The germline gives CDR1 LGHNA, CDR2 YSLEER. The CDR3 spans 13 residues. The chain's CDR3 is CASSQGATDTQYF. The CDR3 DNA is TGCGCCAGCAGCCAAGGGGCGACAGATACGCAGTATTTT.

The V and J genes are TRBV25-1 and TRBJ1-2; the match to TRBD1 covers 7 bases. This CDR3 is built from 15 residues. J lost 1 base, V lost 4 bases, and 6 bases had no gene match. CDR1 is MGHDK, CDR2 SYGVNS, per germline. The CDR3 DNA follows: TGTGCCAGCAGTGGGGCCCAGGGGGGTAACTATGGCTACACCTTC. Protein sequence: CASSGAQGGNYGYTF.